These 26 T cell receptor beta chains share one sample of origin, sequenced in a study of human T cells and chemical hapten exposure. Stated time point: patch test 2, 6 weeks after DPC sensitization. Treatment denoted: therapeutic diphenylcyclopropenone sensitization with weekly scalp DPC. TCRdb fed the RACE reads into MiXCR, producing one record per CDR3 protein. The sample consists of approximately 80,000 distinct CDR3 sequences, roughly 10% of them appearing once. This specimen consisted of whole blood, obtained in connection with sensitization to the hapten diphenylcyclopropenone (DPC). All receptors derive from a woman in her thirties with alopecia areata. Some clones in this sample may be carry-over from other donors' samples.

This clonotype was seen at least ten times. The chain links TRBV20-1 to TRBJ2-3; D is unresolved. Trimming cost V 1 base and J 3 bases, with 11 bases left between them. The CDR3 is 14 residues long. CDR1 and CDR2 (germline): DFQATT, SNEGSKA (reference sequence). The CDR3 sequence: CSARGGDGTDTQYF. The DNA of the CDR3 is TGCAGTGCTAGAGGTGGGGATGGTACAGATACGCAGTATTTT.

The chain uses TRBV7-2 and TRBJ2-5; D is perhaps TRBD2 (5 bases). V was shortened by 2 bases and J by 5 bases, with 12 bases between the two germline ends. The CDR3 sequence is 14 residues long. Germline lookup yields CDR1 SGHTA and CDR2 FQGNSA. This CDR3 is CASSLLGLFETQYF. The CDR3 coding sequence is TGTGCCAGCAGCTTACTAGGACTTTTTGAGACCCAGTACTTC.

The rearrangement joins TRBV28 to TRBJ2-7; the match to TRBD1 covers 7 bases. V shed 4 bases and J 5 bases; nucleotides not matched to a gene: 8. Germline values: CDR1 MDHEN, CDR2 SYDVKM. The CDR3 loop spans 14 amino acids. The CDR3 bases are TGTGCCAGCAGTTGGGGACAGAAAATCGACGAGCAGTACTTC. Its protein product is CASSWGQKIDEQYF.

This clonotype was observed a few times. The chain uses TRBV5-4 and TRBJ2-2; 7 nucleotides line up with TRBD2. The CDR3 has 14 amino acids. From germline, CDR1 is SGHNT and CDR2 YYREEE (reference sequence). V was pared by 7 bases and J by 2 bases, with 5 bases of the junction left unmatched. The CDR3 DNA sequence: TGTGCCAGCGGACTAGGGGAAAACACCGGGGAGCTGTTTTTT. It codes for CASGLGENTGELFF. Variable domain in full (rest from reference TRBV5-4 and TRBJ2-2): ETGVTQSPTHLIKTRGQQVTLRCSSQSGHNTVSWYQQALGQGPQFIFQYYREEENGRGNFPPRFSGLQFPNYSSELNVNALELDDSALYLCASGLGENTGELFFGEGSRLTVL.

The table lists this clonotype with many counts. The chain has TRBV5-4 and TRBJ2-7; D might be TRBD1 or TRBD2, each matching 5 bases. CDR3 length: 13 residues. Germline assignment: CDR1 SGHNT and CDR2 YYREEE (reference sequence). Trimming removed 4 bases from V and 8 bases from J, with 16 bases in between. The CDR3: CASSPEGIPKQYF. Here the CDR3 DNA reads TGTGCCAGCAGCCCCGAGGGGATCCCGAAGCAGTACTTC. Filled out from reference TRBV5-4 and TRBJ2-7, the complete variable domain reads ETGVTQSPTHLIKTRGQQVTLRCSSQSGHNTVSWYQQALGQGPQFIFQYYREEENGRGNFPPRFSGLQFPNYSSELNVNALELDDSALYLCASSPEGIPKQYFGPGTRLTVT.

This clonotype was found many times. This rearrangement joins TRBV29-1 to TRBJ2-3; the match to TRBD2 covers 11 bases. From germline, CDR1 is SQVTM and CDR2 ANQGSEA. J was trimmed by 8 bases and V by 8 bases; bases with no gene match: 6. The length of the CDR3 is 12 residues. As DNA, the CDR3 is TGCAGCCCGGTAGCGGGAGGGGGTACGCAGTATTTT. Translating it yields CSPVAGGGTQYF.

In this sample, this clonotype turned up many times. The chain is built from TRBV14 and TRBJ1-5; no reliable D call. The CDR3 is 13 amino acids. Trimming cost V 4 bases and J 7 bases, with 11 bases left between them. The germline CDR1 and CDR2 sequences are SGHDN and FVKESK. The CDR3 DNA reads as TGTGCCAGCAGCCTTTCGGGGTACCAGCCCCAGCATTTT. As protein: CASSLSGYQPQHF.

This clonotype occurred many times. The V gene is TRBV11-2, the J gene TRBJ2-2; 7 nucleotides align to TRBD1. The CDR3 length is 16 residues. From germline, CDR1 is SGHAT and CDR2 FQNNGV. Trimming removed 2 bases from V and 5 bases from J; junction bases left unmatched: 8. CDR3 in DNA: TGTGCCAGCAGCTTATCCGGGACAGAGGGAACCGGGGAGCTGTTTTTT. This gives the protein CASSLSGTEGTGELFF.

This clonotype was seen at least ten times. The V call is TRBV27, the J call TRBJ2-5; 15 nucleotides agree with TRBD2. This CDR3 spans 16 amino acids. V lost 3 bases, J lost 5 bases, and 4 bases stayed unmatched. Germline V gene lookup returns CDR1 MNHEY and CDR2 SMNVEV (reference sequence). The CDR3 sequence: CASSFGTSGRRETQYF. The CDR3 DNA reads as TGTGCCAGCAGTTTCGGGACTAGCGGGAGGCGCGAGACCCAGTACTTC.

This clonotype was recorded many times. The chain has TRBV24-1 and TRBJ1-5, with a tentative D call TRBD1 (5 bases). Per germline, CDR1 KGHDR and CDR2 SFDVKD. The CDR3 runs 17 residues. V was cut by 2 bases and J by 7 bases, with 20 bases left in between. The CDR3 sequence: CATSDSQGTAGDQPQHF. Written as DNA, the CDR3 is TGTGCCACCAGTGATTCACAAGGGACTGCCGGGGACCAGCCCCAGCATTTT.

This clonotype showed up just a few times. The chain links TRBV20-1 to TRBJ2-3; the match to TRBD2 covers 12 bases. The CDR3 is made up of 16 amino acids. Germline loops: CDR1 DFQATT, CDR2 SNEGSKA (reference sequence). The V gene end was trimmed by 0 bases and the J gene end by 7 bases; junction bases not matched to a gene: 8. CDR3 amino acids: CSARDTSSGRGHTQYF. The CDR3 nucleotides read TGCAGTGCTAGAGATACATCTAGCGGGAGGGGGCATACGCAGTATTTT.

This clonotype turned up a few times. V gene TRBV2 combines with J gene TRBJ1-4; 7 nucleotides align to TRBD1. J gave up 6 bases and V 6 bases, and 7 bases lay outside the gene matches. This CDR3 is 14 amino acids long. Germline values: CDR1 SNHLY, CDR2 FYNNEI. As DNA, the CDR3 is TGTGCCAGCAGAATCCGGGACAGCTATGAAAAACTGTTTTTT. This encodes CASRIRDSYEKLFF.

This clonotype was observed many times. V gene TRBV14 combines with J gene TRBJ2-3, with D possibly matching TRBD2 (5 bases). Per germline, CDR1 SGHDN and CDR2 FVKESK. The length of the CDR3 is 17 residues. The V end was cut by 3 bases, the J end by 0 bases, with 16 bases between. The DNA of the CDR3 is TGTGCCAGCAGCCACCGACACGGGGAAACTAGCACAGATACGCAGTATTTT. As protein: CASSHRHGETSTDTQYF.

Many counts were recorded for this clonotype. The J gene is TRBJ2-6, the V gene TRBV4-3; possible D gene TRBD1, 5 bases. This CDR3 is 16 amino acids long. V was clipped by 0 bases and J by 4 bases, with 10 bases between them. Germline loops: CDR1 LGHNA, CDR2 YSLEER. The chain's CDR3 is CASSQDRGSGANVLTF. The CDR3 coding sequence is TGCGCCAGCAGCCAAGATAGGGGCTCCGGGGCCAACGTCCTGACTTTC.

This clonotype was seen ten or more times. V is TRBV5-1 and J is TRBJ1-1; 9 positions agree with TRBD1. The CDR3 consists of 16 residues. Germline CDR1 is SGHRS and CDR2 is YFSETQ. Unmatched junction bases numbered 9, after V lost 2 bases and J lost 4 bases. The DNA for the CDR3 is TGCGCCAGCAGCTTTTCACCGGGACAGGGTACCACTGAAGCTTTCTTT. Amino acids: CASSFSPGQGTTEAFF.

The chain recombines TRBV28 with TRBJ1-3; D uncertain. Germline values: CDR1 MDHEN, CDR2 SYDVKM. V dropped 3 bases and J dropped 4 bases, with 7 bases sitting between them. This CDR3 spans 13 amino acids. CDR3 loop: CASSFSQGNTIYF. The CDR3 nucleotides read TGTGCCAGCAGTTTTTCTCAGGGAAACACCATATATTTT.

This clonotype has ten or more counts. This sequence joins TRBV11-2 and TRBJ1-1; D remains unclear. Germline CDR1 is SGHAT and CDR2 is FQNNGV. Trimming stripped 4 bases from V and 3 bases from J, with 21 bases between. The CDR3 runs 17 residues. The CDR3 DNA reads TGTGCCAGCAGCTCCTACTCAGTCCGTGACTGGGACACTGAAGCTTTCTTT. It codes for CASSSYSVRDWDTEAFF.

There are many counts of this clonotype. This chain connects TRBV6-2 or TRBV6-3 to TRBJ2-2, with D possibly matching TRBD1 (6 bases). Deletions cut 5 bases from V and 5 bases from J, with 27 bases between. Germline CDR1 and CDR2: MNHEY and SVGEGT. This CDR3 is built from 19 residues. The CDR3 sequence is CASSPRQGLNIRVTGELFF. The CDR3 DNA follows: TGTGCCAGCAGTCCCCGGCAGGGGCTAAACATAAGAGTGACCGGGGAGCTGTTTTTT.

Many counts were recorded for this clonotype. This chain uses TRBV29-1 with TRBJ1-5; TRBD1 agrees at 9 bases. Germline CDR1 and CDR2: SQVTM and ANQGSEA. The CDR3 contains 14 residues. Trimming removed 6 bases from V and 4 bases from J; junction bases left unmatched: 7. DNA of the CDR3: TGCAGCGTCGCGCTTGGGACAGGGAATCAGCCCCAGCATTTT. It is translated as CSVALGTGNQPQHF.

This clonotype was recorded at least ten times. This rearrangement joins TRBV7-3 to TRBJ1-3; D is ambiguous. Germline V CDR1 and CDR2: SGHTA, FQGTGA. V gave up 2 bases and J gave up 0 bases, with 11 bases separating them. The CDR3 extends over 16 amino acids. The CDR3 loop reads CASSLQPGISGNTIYF. In nucleotides, the CDR3 is TGTGCCAGCAGCTTACAGCCGGGGATCTCTGGAAACACCATATATTTT.

This clonotype was recorded at least ten times. The V and J genes are TRBV27 and TRBJ2-2, with D maybe TRBD1 (6 bases). This CDR3 comprises 14 residues. Germline CDR1 MNHEY, CDR2 SMNVEV (reference sequence). Trimming shortened V by 4 bases and J by 5 bases, and 11 bases separated the two germline ends. The CDR3 DNA reads TGTGCCAGCAGTTCTACAGGGTTTACCGGGGAGCTGTTTTTT. Translated, it gives CASSSTGFTGELFF.

This clonotype has a handful of counts. The V call is TRBV25-1, the J call TRBJ1-2, with D maybe TRBD1 (6 bases). V shed 2 bases and J shed 4 bases, with 14 bases lying between them. Germline values: CDR1 MGHDK, CDR2 SYGVNS. This CDR3 region has 15 residues. The CDR3 DNA reads as TGTGCCAGCAGTGAAGACGGGGGGCGCGGCTATGGCTACACCTTC. Protein product: CASSEDGGRGYGYTF.

This clonotype has at least ten counts. V gene TRBV20-1 combines with J gene TRBJ2-7, with D perhaps TRBD1 or TRBD2 (6 bases each). Trimming left V 6 bases short and J 5 bases short, with 14 bases between. This CDR3 region has 12 residues. Per the germline V gene, CDR1 is DFQATT and CDR2 is SNEGSKA (reference sequence). CDR3: CSARGREHEQYF. CDR3 bases: TGCAGTGCCCGGGGGCGGGAACACGAGCAGTACTTC.

Ten or more counts support this clonotype. The V gene is TRBV28, the J gene TRBJ2-6; D unclear. Trimming removed 9 bases from V and 0 bases from J, with 6 bases in between. CDR1 MDHEN and CDR2 SYDVKM come from the germline V gene. This CDR3 has 13 amino acids. Here the CDR3 reads CARMSSGANVLTF. Here the CDR3 DNA reads TGTGCCAGGATGAGCTCTGGGGCCAACGTCCTGACTTTC.

The chain combines TRBV6-1 with TRBJ1-1; D is possibly TRBD1 (5 bases). This CDR3 is built from 11 residues. Trimming pared 5 bases from V and 5 bases from J, leaving 6 bases between. CDR1 is MNHNS, CDR2 SASEGT, per germline. The CDR3 sequence is CASSWGTEAFF. CDR3 bases: TGTGCCAGCAGTTGGGGGACTGAAGCTTTCTTT.

The chain couples TRBV29-1 to TRBJ2-1; 9 bases agree with TRBD2. This CDR3 comprises 12 residues. Per the germline V gene, CDR1 is SQVTM and CDR2 is ANQGSEA. V was pared by 6 bases and J by 9 bases, with 6 bases of the junction left unmatched. CDR3 DNA sequence: TGCAGCGTACCGGGACTAGCATCTGAGCAGTTCTTC. Translation: CSVPGLASEQFF.